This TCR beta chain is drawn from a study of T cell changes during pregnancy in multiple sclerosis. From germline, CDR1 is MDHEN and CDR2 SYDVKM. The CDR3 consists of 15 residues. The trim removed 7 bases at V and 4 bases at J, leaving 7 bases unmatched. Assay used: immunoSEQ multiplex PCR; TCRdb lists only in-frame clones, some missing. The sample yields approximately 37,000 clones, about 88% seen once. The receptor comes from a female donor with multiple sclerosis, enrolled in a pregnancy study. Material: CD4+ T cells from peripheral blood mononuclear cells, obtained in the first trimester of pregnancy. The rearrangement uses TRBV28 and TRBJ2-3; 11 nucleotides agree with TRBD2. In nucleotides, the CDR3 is TGTGCCAGCACCAATGGACTAGCGGGCGCAGATACGCAGTATTTT. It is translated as CASTNGLAGADTQYF. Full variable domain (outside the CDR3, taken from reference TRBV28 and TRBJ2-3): DVKVTQSSRYLVKRTGEKVFLECVQDMDHENMFWYRQDPGLGLRLIYFSYDVKMKEKGDIPEGYSVSREKKERFSLILESASTNQTSMYLCASTNGLAGADTQYFGPGTRLTVL.